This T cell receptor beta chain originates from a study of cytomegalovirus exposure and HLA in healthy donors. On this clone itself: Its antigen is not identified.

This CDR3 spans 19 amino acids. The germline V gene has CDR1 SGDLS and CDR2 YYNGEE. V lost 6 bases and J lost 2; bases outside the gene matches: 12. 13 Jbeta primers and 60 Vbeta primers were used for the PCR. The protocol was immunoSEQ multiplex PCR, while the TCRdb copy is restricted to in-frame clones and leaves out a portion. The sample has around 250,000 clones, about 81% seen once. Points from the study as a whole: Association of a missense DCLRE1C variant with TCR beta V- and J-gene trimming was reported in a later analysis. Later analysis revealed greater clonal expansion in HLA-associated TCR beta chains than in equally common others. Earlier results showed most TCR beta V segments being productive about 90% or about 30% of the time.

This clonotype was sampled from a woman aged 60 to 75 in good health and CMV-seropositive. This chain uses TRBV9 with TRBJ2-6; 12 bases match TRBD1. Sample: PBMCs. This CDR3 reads CASNAPSGQGAAGANVLTF. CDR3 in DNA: TGTGCCAGCAACGCCCCCTCGGGACAGGGGGCAGCTGGGGCCAACGTCCTGACTTTC.